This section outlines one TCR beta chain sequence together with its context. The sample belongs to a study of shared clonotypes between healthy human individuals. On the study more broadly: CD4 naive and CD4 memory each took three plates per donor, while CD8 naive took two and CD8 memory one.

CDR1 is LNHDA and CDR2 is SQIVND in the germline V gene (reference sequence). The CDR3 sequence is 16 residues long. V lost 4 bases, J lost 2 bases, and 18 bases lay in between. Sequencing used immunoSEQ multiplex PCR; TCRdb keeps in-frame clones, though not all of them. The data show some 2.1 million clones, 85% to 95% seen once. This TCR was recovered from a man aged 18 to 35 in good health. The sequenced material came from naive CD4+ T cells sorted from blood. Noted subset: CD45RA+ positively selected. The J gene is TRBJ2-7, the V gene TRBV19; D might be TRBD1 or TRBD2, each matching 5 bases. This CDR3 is CASSSGDGPQPYEQYF. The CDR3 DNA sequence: TGTGCCAGTAGTAGTGGGGACGGTCCCCAGCCCTACGAGCAGTACTTC.